Detailed here is one TCR beta chain. Its antigen remains unidentified. The source of the sample is a study of brain T cells in children with intractable seizures. Findings of the study overall: Only CDR3 sequence similarity suggested viral specificity, without known HCMV serostatus.

The V gene's germline CDR1 is MNHEY and CDR2 SVGAGI. The CDR3 totals 14 residues. V lost 7 bases to trimming and J lost 6 bases, with 16 bases between them. Pre-surgery treatment included at least one anti-epileptic drug. Here immunoSEQ multiplex PCR was the method, and the copy in TCRdb shows in-frame clones only, minus some. The sample shows under 150,000 clones, 90% to 95% of them seen only once. The TCR was taken from a boy under three years old with hemimegalencephaly and intractable seizures. The chain employs TRBV6-5 and TRBJ1-5; no clear D. The specimen was peripheral blood, collected at surgery. DNA for the CDR3: TGTGCCAGCACCCCAGGTCCCCAAGCTCAGCCCCAGCATTTT. Translation: CASTPGPQAQPQHF.